A selection of T cell receptor beta chains follows, all from one sample in a study of T cells in Graves' hyperthyroidism and ophthalmopathy. Each CDR3 protein is one row after TCRdb ran MiXCR on the multiplex PCR reads. The data show 380,000 or so distinct CDR3 sequences, over 11% seen once. Sequenced sample: blood. The receptors shown here come from a woman in her twenties or thirties with Graves' hyperthyroidism. Each CDR3 is given without its conserved first and last residue. Each record gives: CDR3 length, V gene, CDR3 protein.

>11|TRBV10-3
AISDFGDNEQF
>15|TRBV9
ASSVTDTGGSYNEQF
>12|TRBV29-1
SVGTGVGNQPQH
>19|TRBV2
AEAPKGDRDNPLVAPYGYT
>13|TRBV30
AWRGGELYKYEQY
>12|TRBV7-9
ASSLDGARRGYT
>12|TRBV5-1
ASSLGPTSGSKF
>13|TRBV2
ASSSQKGTNYGYT
>13|TRBV12-3/TRBV12-4
ASRPRSGGTDTQY
>13|TRBV11-2
ASSLDGQVNQPQH
>12|TRBV19
ASRRTGVEGTQY
>13|TRBV5-1
ASTTFPSSYNEQF
>13|TRBV20-1
SASGTSGSYNEQF
>14|TRBV20-1
SARGGGGLWSNEQF
>14|TRBV27
ASSSLTRTGDYEQY
>11|TRBV6-4
ASSVQDGSPLH
>13|TRBV2
ASSAIVGINQPQH
>12|TRBV3-1
ASSQVEGIGGYT
>12|TRBV20-1
SARHREGNQPQH
>13|TRBV20-1
SARPTSNVGNEQF
>13|TRBV18
ASSPQGATSFEQF
>12|TRBV4-1
ASSQSEGSQPQH
>14|TRBV2
ASSVHPGALGSEQF
>11|TRBV9
ASSARGLFGYT
>10|TRBV20-1
SARWGASEAF
>15|TRBV6-1
ASSPGDRAWGTDTQY
>12|TRBV11-2
ASSGLAPTYEQY
>9|TRBV20-1
SARGRTEAF
>12|TRBV28
ASSLRPRGRGYT
>11|TRBV24-1
ATRLGTDEKLF
>13|TRBV3-1
ASSQARGLLDEQF
>12|TRBV30
AWSEGPPVATQY
>15|TRBV28
ASSSTQLAVKSYEQY
>14|TRBV5-1
ASSLDSGTGGREQF
>14|TRBV20-1
SATPGFRGLNTEAF
>13|TRBV7-8
ASSFPGQVSDGYT
>14|TRBV6-7
ASSCIRDRVNSPLH
>14|TRBV19
ASSIPGQQDHYGYT
>9|TRBV6-2/TRBV6-3
ASRGPAVST
>13|TRBV5-1
ASSSGHRAKGRRF
>12|TRBV7-9
ASSFLDARGTIY
>11|TRBV20-1
SAQSGTTYEQY
>11|TRBV20-1
SAAPGMYSPLH
>9|TRBV19
ASSTRQESF
>13|TRBV9
ASSVEAGLSYEQY
>11|TRBV19
ASSPGQTGELF
>13|TRBV6-4
ASSAMADPYNEQF
>11|TRBV2
ASRDPTGNEQF